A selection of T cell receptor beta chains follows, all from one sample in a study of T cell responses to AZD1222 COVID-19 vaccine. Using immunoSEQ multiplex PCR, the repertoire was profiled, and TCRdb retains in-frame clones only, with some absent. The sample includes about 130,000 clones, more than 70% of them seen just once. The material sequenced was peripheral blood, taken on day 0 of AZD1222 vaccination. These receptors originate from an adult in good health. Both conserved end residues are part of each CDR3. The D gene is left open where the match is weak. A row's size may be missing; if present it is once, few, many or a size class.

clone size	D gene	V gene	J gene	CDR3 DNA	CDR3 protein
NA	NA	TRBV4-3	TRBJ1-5	TGCGCCAGCAGCCAAGGAGCCAGCCGAAATCAGCCCCAGCATTTT	CASSQGASRNQPQHF
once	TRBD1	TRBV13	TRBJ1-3	TGTGCCAGCAGCTCTCCCACGACGACAGGGTTTGCTGGAAACACCATATATTTT	CASSSPTTTGFAGNTIYF
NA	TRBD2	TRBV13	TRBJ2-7	TGTGCCAGCAGCTTAGAGGCGGGACTAGGGGCGAGGGGGGTCGAGCAGTACTTC	CASSLEAGLGARGVEQYF
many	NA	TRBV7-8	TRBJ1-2	TGTGCCAGCAGCTTTGGTGCCAGCGCGAACTATGGCTACACCTTC	CASSFGASANYGYTF
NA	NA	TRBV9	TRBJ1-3	TGTGCCAGCAGCGTATCTGCAGGTCTGAGCTCTGGAAACACCATATATTTT	CASSVSAGLSSGNTIYF
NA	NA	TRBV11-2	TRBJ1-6	TGTGCCAGCCTCGGGAGCTCCTATAATTCACCCCTCCACTTT	CASLGSSYNSPLHF
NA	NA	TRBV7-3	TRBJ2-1	TGTGCCAGCAGCCCCACGGGGGCGCAGGGTGAGCAGTTCTTC	CASSPTGAQGEQFF
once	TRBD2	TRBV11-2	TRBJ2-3	TGTGCCAGCAGCTTACGACGTAGCGGGGATACGCAGTATTTT	CASSLRRSGDTQYF
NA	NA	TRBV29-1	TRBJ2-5	TGCAGCGTATTACCAGCGGGTTCGGTCACCCAGTACTTC	CSVLPAGSVTQYF
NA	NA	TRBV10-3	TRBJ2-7	TGTGCCATCAGTGGCCAGGGGGGCGCCTACGAGCAGTACTTC	CAISGQGGAYEQYF
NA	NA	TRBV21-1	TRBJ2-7	TGTGCCAGCAGCTGTCCGGGACTTAGCTCCTACGAGCAGTACTTC	CASSCPGLSSYEQYF
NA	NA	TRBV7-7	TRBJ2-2	TGTGCTAGCAGTTTGGGGAACACCGGGGAGCTGTTTTTT	CASSLGNTGELFF
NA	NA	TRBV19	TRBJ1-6	TGTGCCAGTAGTACTCAGGGGCGGCCACATAATTCACCCCTCCACTTT	CASSTQGRPHNSPLHF
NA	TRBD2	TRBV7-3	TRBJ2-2	TGTGCCAGCAGCTTAAGCGGGGGCACCGGGGAGCTGTTTTTT	CASSLSGGTGELFF
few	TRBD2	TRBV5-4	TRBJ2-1	TGTGCCAGCAGCTTGCCGGGACTAGCGGGTGAGCCGTTCTTC	CASSLPGLAGEPFF
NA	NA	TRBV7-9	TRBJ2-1	TGTGCCAGCAGCTTAGGGACGGCAACAGGGGAGCAGTTCTTC	CASSLGTATGEQFF
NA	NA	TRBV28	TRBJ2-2	TGTGCCTGCGCGGACCCCACTAGGAGTCGGCGCGGGGAGCTGTTTTTT	CACADPTRSRRGELFF
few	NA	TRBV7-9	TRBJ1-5	TGTGCCAGCAGTCGGGAGGAGCAGCCCCAGCATTTT	CASSREEQPQHF
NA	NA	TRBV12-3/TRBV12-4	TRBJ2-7	TGTGCCAGCAGTCAGGGGTCCTACGAGCAGTACTTC	CASSQGSYEQYF
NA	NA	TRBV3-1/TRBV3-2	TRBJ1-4	TGTGCCAGCAGCCAAGATAGTGAAAAACTGTTTTTT	CASSQDSEKLFF
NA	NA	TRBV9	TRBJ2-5	TGTGCCAGCAGCAAAACGGGGGAAGAGACCCAGTACTTC	CASSKTGEETQYF
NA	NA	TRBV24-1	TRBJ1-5	TGTGCCACCTCCCAGGGCCGAAATCAGCCCCAGCATTTT	CATSQGRNQPQHF
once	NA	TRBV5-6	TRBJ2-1	TGTGCCAGCAGCCCCTATCCGAGCTCCTACAATGAGCAGTTCTTC	CASSPYPSSYNEQFF
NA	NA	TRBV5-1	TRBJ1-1	TGCGCCAGCAGCTTGGATGAGGGAAGGAACACTGAAGCTTTCTTT	CASSLDEGRNTEAFF